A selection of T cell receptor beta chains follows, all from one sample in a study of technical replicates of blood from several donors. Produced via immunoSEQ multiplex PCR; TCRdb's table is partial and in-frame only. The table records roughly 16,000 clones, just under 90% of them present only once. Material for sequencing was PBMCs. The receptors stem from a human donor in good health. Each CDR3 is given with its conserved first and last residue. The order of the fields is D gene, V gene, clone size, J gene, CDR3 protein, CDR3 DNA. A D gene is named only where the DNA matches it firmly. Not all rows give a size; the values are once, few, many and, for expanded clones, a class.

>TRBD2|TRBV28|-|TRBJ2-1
CASSQLAGANNEQFF
TGTGCCAGCAGCCAGCTAGCGGGAGCCAACAATGAGCAGTTCTTC
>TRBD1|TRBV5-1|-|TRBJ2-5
CASSFGRGQVETQYF
TGCGCCAGCAGCTTCGGCAGGGGGCAAGTAGAGACCCAGTACTTC
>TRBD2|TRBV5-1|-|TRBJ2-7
CASSLVASGGSSYEQYF
TGCGCCAGCAGCTTGGTGGCTAGCGGAGGAAGCTCCTACGAGCAGTACTTC
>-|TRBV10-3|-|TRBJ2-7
CAISGQDSEQYF
TGTGCCATCAGTGGACAGGACTCCGAGCAGTACTTC
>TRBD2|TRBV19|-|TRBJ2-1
CASSIGGGLAGVDEQFF
TGTGCCAGTAGTATAGGGGGGGGGCTAGCGGGAGTGGATGAGCAGTTCTTC
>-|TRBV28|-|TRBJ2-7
CASSKAGYEQYF
TGTGCCAGCAGCAAGGCAGGGTACGAGCAGTACTTC
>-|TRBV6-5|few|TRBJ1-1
CATSQGQSTEAFF
TGTGCCACCTCTCAGGGGCAGAGCACTGAAGCTTTCTTT
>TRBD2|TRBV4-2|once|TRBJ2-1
CASSQDGIAGGLRNEQFF
TGTGCCAGCAGCCAAGATGGGATAGCGGGAGGTCTTAGGAATGAGCAGTTCTTC
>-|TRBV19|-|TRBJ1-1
CASRSPPGSGEAFF
TGTGCCAGTAGGTCCCCTCCAGGGTCGGGTGAAGCTTTCTTT
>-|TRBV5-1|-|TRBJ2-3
CASRDTWSGTDTQYF
TGCGCCAGCAGGGACACCTGGTCGGGCACAGATACGCAGTATTTT
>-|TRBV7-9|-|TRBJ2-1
CASSFAAEQFF
TGTGCCAGCAGCTTTGCGGCGGAGCAGTTCTTC
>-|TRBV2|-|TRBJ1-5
CASRGESVQPQHF
TGTGCCAGCCGCGGCGAGAGCGTCCAGCCCCAGCATTTT
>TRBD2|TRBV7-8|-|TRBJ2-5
CASSATLGGVETQYF
TGTGCCAGCAGCGCAACTCTTGGGGGGGTGGAGACCCAGTACTTC
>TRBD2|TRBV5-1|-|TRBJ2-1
CASSLSSGRYNEQFF
TGCGCCAGCAGCTTGTCTAGCGGGAGATACAATGAGCAGTTCTTC
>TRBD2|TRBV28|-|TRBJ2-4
CASSPRGDIQYF
TGTGCCAGCAGCCCACGGGGGGACATTCAGTACTTC
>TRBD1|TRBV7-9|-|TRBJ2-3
CASSRRTGDTDTQYF
TGTGCCAGCAGCCGAAGGACAGGGGACACAGATACGCAGTATTTT
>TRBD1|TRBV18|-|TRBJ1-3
CASSRDRDRDTIYF
TGTGCCAGCTCACGCGACAGGGATAGAGACACCATATATTTT
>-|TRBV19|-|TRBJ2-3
CASSMTAGGDTQYF
TGTGCCAGTAGTATGACTGCGGGTGGAGATACGCAGTATTTT
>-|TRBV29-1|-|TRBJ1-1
CSVKNLQGSEAFF
TGCAGCGTCAAAAACCTCCAGGGGTCTGAAGCTTTCTTT
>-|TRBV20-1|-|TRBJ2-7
CSARHSYEQYF
TGCAGTGCTAGACACAGCTACGAGCAGTACTTC
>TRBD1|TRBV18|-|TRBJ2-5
CASSKGAQETQYF
TGTGCCAGCTCAAAGGGGGCCCAAGAGACCCAGTACTTC
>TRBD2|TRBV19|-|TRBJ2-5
CASSIWAGQTSRETQYF
TGTGCCAGTAGTATATGGGCAGGGCAGACTAGCCGGGAGACCCAGTACTTC
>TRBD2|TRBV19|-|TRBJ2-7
CASSQREGGNEQYF
TGTGCCAGTAGTCAGCGGGAGGGCGGCAACGAGCAGTACTTC
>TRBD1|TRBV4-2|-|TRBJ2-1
CASSQDNRGIEVVDEQFF
TGTGCCAGCAGCCAAGATAACAGGGGGATCGAGGTGGTCGATGAGCAGTTCTTC
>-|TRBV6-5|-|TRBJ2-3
CASSYFGGGTDTQYF
TGTGCCAGCAGTTACTTCGGGGGAGGCACAGATACGCAGTATTTT
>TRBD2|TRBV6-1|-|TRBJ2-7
CASRSGLAPLEQYF
TGTGCCAGCCGCTCGGGACTAGCTCCCCTGGAGCAGTACTTC
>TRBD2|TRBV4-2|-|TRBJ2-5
CASSQWISGGQETQYF
TGTGCCAGCAGCCAATGGATTAGCGGGGGACAAGAGACCCAGTACTTC
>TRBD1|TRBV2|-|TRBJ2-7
CASQGAYEQYF
TGTGCCAGCCAGGGGGCCTACGAGCAGTACTTC
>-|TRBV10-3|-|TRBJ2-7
CAISEGESYEQYF
TGTGCCATCAGTGAAGGGGAATCCTACGAGCAGTACTTC
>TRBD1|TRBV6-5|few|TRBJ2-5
CARPGTEEETQYF
TGTGCCAGACCAGGGACAGAGGAAGAGACCCAGTACTTC
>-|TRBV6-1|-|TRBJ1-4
CASSEGGGTNEKLFF
TGTGCCAGCAGTGAAGGAGGAGGCACTAATGAAAAACTGTTTTTT
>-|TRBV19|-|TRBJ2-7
CASSMGPFGYEQYF
TGTGCCAGTAGTATGGGGCCTTTTGGCTACGAGCAGTACTTC
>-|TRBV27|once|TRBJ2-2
CASSLGVTGELFF
TGTGCCAGCAGCCTCGGAGTCACCGGGGAGCTGTTTTTT
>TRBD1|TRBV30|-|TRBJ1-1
CAWTSGQGRNTEAFF
TGTGCCTGGACTTCCGGACAGGGCAGGAACACTGAAGCTTTCTTT
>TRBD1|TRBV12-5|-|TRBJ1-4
CASGSGQGHEKLFF
TGTGCTAGTGGTTCGGGACAGGGACACGAAAAACTGTTTTTT
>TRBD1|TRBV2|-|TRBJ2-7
CASSGQGAYEQYF
TGTGCCAGCAGCGGACAGGGGGCCTACGAGCAGTACTTC
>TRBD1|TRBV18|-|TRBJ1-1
CASSTGPMNTEAFF
TGTGCCAGCTCGACAGGGCCTATGAACACTGAAGCTTTCTTT
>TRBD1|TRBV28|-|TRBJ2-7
CASSPGQGPYEQYF
TGTGCCAGCAGTCCGGGACAGGGTCCCTACGAGCAGTACTTC
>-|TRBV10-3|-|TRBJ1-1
CASVSPDTEAFF
TGTGCCAGCGTTTCCCCGGACACTGAAGCTTTCTTT
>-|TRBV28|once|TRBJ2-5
CASSQEWETQYF
TGTGCCAGCAGTCAAGAGTGGGAGACCCAGTACTTC
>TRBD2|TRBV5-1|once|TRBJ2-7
CASSLEAGGPYEQYF
TGCGCCAGCAGCTTGGAAGCGGGAGGGCCCTACGAGCAGTACTTC
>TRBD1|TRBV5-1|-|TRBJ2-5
CASTSGQAEETQYF
TGCGCCAGCACCTCGGGACAGGCGGAAGAGACCCAGTACTTC
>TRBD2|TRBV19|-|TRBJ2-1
CASSIDLASGSYNEQFF
TGTGCCAGTAGTATAGATCTGGCTAGCGGCAGCTACAATGAGCAGTTCTTC
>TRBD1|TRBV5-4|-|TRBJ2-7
CASSYRQGAPEQYF
TGTGCCAGCAGCTACCGACAGGGGGCTCCCGAGCAGTACTTC
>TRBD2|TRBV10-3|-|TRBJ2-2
CAKGTSGSGNTGELFF
TGTGCCAAAGGGACTAGCGGGAGTGGGAACACCGGGGAGCTGTTTTTT
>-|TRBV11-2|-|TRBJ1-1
CASSLGVSRGEAFF
TGTGCCAGCAGCTTAGGGGTTAGCCGGGGTGAAGCTTTCTTT
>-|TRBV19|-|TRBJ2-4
CASSIALGSGSKNIQYF
TGTGCCAGTAGTATAGCCTTGGGTAGCGGTTCCAAAAACATTCAGTACTTC